This TCR beta chain was identified in a study of CD8+CD57+ T cells in acquired aplastic anemia. Those patients picked for sequencing had displayed CD8+CD57+ cell expansion on flow cytometry. Investigators profiled TCR beta VDJ and CDR3 from genomic DNA template. TCRdb redid the calling of the reads with MiXCR, one entry per CDR3 protein. The sample carries 170,000 or so distinct CDR3 sequences, more than 60% recorded once. V was pared by 3 bases and J by 1 base, with 12 bases between. Germline V CDR1 and CDR2: ENHRY, SYGVKD. The CDR3 runs 15 residues. The source is a human donor with aplastic anemia. This chain joins TRBV10-3 and TRBJ1-1; the D is unclear. Sequencing was performed on sorted CD4+, CD8+, or CD8+CD57+ T cells (not recorded which) from PBMCs. The CDR3 sequence: CAISDSILGNTEAFF. The CDR3, as DNA: TGTGCCATCAGTGACTCGATCCTGGGGAACACTGAAGCTTTCTTT.